This TCR beta chain was identified in a study of T cell responses to AZD1222 COVID-19 vaccine. General study findings and limits: Samples come after the peak T cell response, not at day 14.

This CDR3 spans 16 amino acids. The V gene's germline CDR1 is SGHRS and CDR2 YFSETQ. With 0 bases removed from V and 2 bases from J, the gap between germline ends came to 15 bases. Method: immunoSEQ multiplex PCR; TCRdb's copy keeps in-frame clones and lacks some. The sample records more than 150,000 clones, more than 75% being singletons. About this clone itself: Antigen specificity is unknown.

This specimen consisted of peripheral blood, obtained 28 days after the second AZD1222 dose. This clonotype was sampled from an adult who received the AZD1222 COVID-19 vaccine. The chain recombines TRBV5-1 with TRBJ2-7, with D possibly TRBD1 on 5 matching bases. The CDR3 nucleotides are TGCGCCAGCAGCTTGGCCATAGACAGAAGTACCTACGAGCAGTACTTC. Its protein product is CASSLAIDRSTYEQYF.